The 16 T cell receptor beta chains reported below all come from one sample, sequenced in a study of T cell changes during pregnancy in multiple sclerosis. Clones were sequenced by immunoSEQ multiplex PCR, and TCRdb holds only the in-frame ones, with some missing. Of about 69,000 clones listed, approximately 92% are singletons. The sample consisted of peripheral blood, taken in the third trimester of pregnancy. These receptors were obtained from a female donor in good health, enrolled as a control in a pregnancy study.

CDR3 amino acids: CASRLAEYYEQYF. The CDR3 DNA is TGTGCCAGCAGGCTAGCGGAGTACTACGAGCAGTACTTC. The chain combines TRBV6-5 with TRBJ2-7, with TRBD2 matching 7 bases. CDR3 length equals 13 residues. J gave up 3 bases and V 6 bases, and 5 bases lay outside the gene matches. Germline lookup yields CDR1 MNHEY and CDR2 SVGAGI.

This chain connects TRBV5-1 to TRBJ2-5; maybe TRBD1 (6 bases). CDR1 is SGHRS, CDR2 YFSETQ, per germline. Trimming cost V 0 bases and J 10 bases, with 25 bases left between them. CDR3 size: 17 residues. The CDR3 DNA is TGCGCCAGCAGCTTGGGTGGGGGCCTCACCCGGAGCAGAGGCCAGTACTTC. The encoded protein is CASSLGGGLTRSRGQYF.

The rearrangement links TRBV6-5 to TRBJ2-7; TRBD1 agrees at 9 bases. CDR3 length: 15 amino acids. Germline CDR1 MNHEY, CDR2 SVGAGI. V was clipped by 2 bases and J by 2 bases; unmatched bases: 4. The DNA of the CDR3 is TGTGCCAGCAGTTACGCGAGACAGGGGGCCTACGAGCAGTACTTC. Residues: CASSYARQGAYEQYF.

The rearrangement uses TRBV5-1 and TRBJ2-3; 13 bases map to TRBD2. CDR1 SGHRS and CDR2 YFSETQ come from the germline V gene. With 0 bases clipped from V and 5 bases from J, the junction kept 6 bases outside the gene matches. CDR3 size: 17 residues. CDR3 nucleotides: TGCGCCAGCAGCTTGGGTACTAGCGGGGGGGCGATAGATACGCAGTATTTT. Protein: CASSLGTSGGAIDTQYF.

The chain links TRBV10-2 to TRBJ2-1; 12 bases are a match to TRBD2. This CDR3 spans 16 amino acids. V lost 6 bases and J lost 7; bases outside the gene matches: 10. The germline gives CDR1 WSHSY, CDR2 SAAADI. In nucleotides, the CDR3 is TGCGCCAGCAGACCACGGTGGACTAGCGGGAAGAATGAGCAGTTCTTC. Translation gives CASRPRWTSGKNEQFF.

The chain links TRBV9 to TRBJ1-3; weak D call: TRBD1 (6 bases). Trimming stripped 1 base from V and 0 bases from J, with 11 bases between. CDR3 length: 16 residues. CDR1 is SGDLS, CDR2 YYNGEE, per germline. The CDR3 loop is CASSVLDRVSGNTIYF. CDR3 nucleotides: TGTGCCAGCAGCGTATTGGACAGAGTCTCTGGAAACACCATATATTTT.

This rearrangement joins TRBV5-4 to TRBJ1-6; 9 bases map to TRBD1. The CDR3 has 16 residues. Germline-derived CDR1 and CDR2 are SGHNT and YYREEE (reference sequence). Trimming at V came to 0 bases and at J to 10 bases, leaving 8 bases not matched to a gene. This CDR3 reads CASSLAAGQGYSPLHF. Written as DNA, the CDR3 is TGTGCCAGCAGCTTGGCAGCGGGACAGGGATACTCACCCCTCCACTTT.

The chain uses TRBV6-1 and TRBJ2-5, with D possibly matching TRBD1 (6 bases). The CDR3 has 14 amino acids. Trimming stripped 7 bases from V and 0 bases from J, with 12 bases between. Per the germline V gene, CDR1 is MNHNS and CDR2 is SASEGT. The CDR3 sequence: CASTLGGNQETQYF. CDR3 DNA sequence: TGTGCCAGCACCCTTGGGGGCAACCAAGAGACCCAGTACTTC.

This chain links TRBV28 with TRBJ2-2; the D gene is possibly TRBD2 (7 bases). The CDR3 is made up of 14 amino acids. Germline loops: CDR1 MDHEN, CDR2 SYDVKM. Trimming left V 1 base short and J 6 bases short, with 9 bases between. CDR3 DNA: TGTGCCAGCAGTTTATCGGGGGGCTCCGGGGAGCTGTTTTTT. Translating gives CASSLSGGSGELFF.

The chain carries TRBV9 and TRBJ1-1; D perhaps matches TRBD1 (5 bases). Deletions cut 4 bases from V and 1 base from J, with 8 bases between. The CDR3 extends over 13 amino acids. CDR1 is SGDLS and CDR2 is YYNGEE in the germline V gene. The CDR3 coding sequence is TGTGCCAGCAGCAAGACAGCGAACACTGAAGCTTTCTTT. Its protein product is CASSKTANTEAFF.

This clone appeared a few times. V usage is TRBV25-1 and J usage is TRBJ1-1; D gene ambiguous. Per germline, CDR1 MGHDK and CDR2 SYGVNS. The CDR3 is 13 amino acids. The V end lost 4 bases, the J end lost 3 bases, and 9 bases lay between the germline ends. The CDR3 spells CASSVVLHTEAFF. The CDR3 DNA reads TGTGCCAGCAGTGTAGTCCTTCACACTGAAGCTTTCTTT.

This clone occurred once. The V gene is TRBV10-3, the J gene TRBJ2-2; possibly TRBD1 for D (6 bases). The V end was cut by 5 bases, the J end by 3 bases, with 13 bases between. The CDR3 covers 15 residues. The germline CDR1 and CDR2 sequences are ENHRY and SYGVKD. Written as DNA, the CDR3 is TGTGCCATCAGTCATGGACAGCTAGACACCGGGGAGCTGTTTTTT. It translates to CAISHGQLDTGELFF.

This sequence joins TRBV19 and TRBJ2-7, with a tentative D call TRBD2 (6 bases). Germline loops: CDR1 LNHDA, CDR2 SQIVND (reference sequence). The CDR3 runs 17 residues. Trimming took off 3 bases at V and 4 bases at J, with 22 bases between the two ends. In DNA, the CDR3 is TGTGCCAGTAGTATGTTACGATCGGGAGCCGGGGCTTACGAGCAGTACTTC. Its protein is CASSMLRSGAGAYEQYF.

This chain uses TRBV7-9 with TRBJ1-1; TRBD1 is a possible D gene (6 bases). Trimming removed 1 base at V and 4 bases at J, with 7 bases between. The CDR3 length is 13 residues. CDR1 and CDR2 (germline): SEHNR, FQNEAQ (reference sequence). The CDR3, as DNA: TGTGCCAGCAGCTTAGAAGGGGGCACTGAAGCTTTCTTT. As protein: CASSLEGGTEAFF. Variable domain in full (rest from reference TRBV7-9 and TRBJ1-1): DTGVSQNPRHKITKRGQNVTFRCDPISEHNRLYWYRQTLGQGPEFLTYFQNEAQLEKSRLLSDRFSAERPKGSFSTLEIQRTEQGDSAMYLCASSLEGGTEAFFGQGTRLTVV.

The chain carries TRBV28 and TRBJ2-7; D gene unclear. The CDR3 covers 15 residues. The germline V and J ends were trimmed by 5 bases and 1 base, with 15 bases remaining between them. CDR1 is MDHEN, CDR2 SYDVKM, per germline. The chain's CDR3 is CASSAPVGGSYEQYF. Written as DNA, the CDR3 is TGTGCCAGCAGTGCCCCGGTCGGCGGTTCCTACGAGCAGTACTTC.

This clone appeared once. The chain employs TRBV7-3 and TRBJ1-2, with 7 bases aligning to TRBD1. Looked up from germline, CDR1 is SGHTA and CDR2 is FQGTGA. Germline trimming cut 1 base from V and 7 bases from J; bases unmatched to any gene: 12. The CDR3 sequence is 16 residues long. In DNA form, the CDR3 reads TGTGCCAGCAGCTTAAATCCCCCCGGAGGGGGCGGTGGCTACACCTTC. It specifies CASSLNPPGGGGGYTF.